Listed below are T cell receptor beta chains from one sample, sequenced in a study of blood T cell repertoires in COVID-19. Using immunoSEQ multiplex PCR, the repertoire was profiled, and TCRdb retains in-frame clones only, with some absent. The sample lists hundreds of thousands of clones, around nine tenths occurring once. Material for sequencing was peripheral blood. The receptors here all came from a man in his sixties with acute or convalescent COVID-19. Each CDR3 is given with its conserved first and last residue. The D gene is left open where the match is weak. Clone size is stated in some rows and not others, as once, few, many or a class when expanded.

TRBJ1-1 | TRBD1 | . | TRBV5-4 | 15 | CASSTQTGRNTEAFF | TGTGCCAGCAGCACCCAGACAGGGAGGAACACTGAAGCTTTCTTT
TRBJ1-2 | TRBD1 | . | TRBV5-6 | 15 | CASSLEGTAPRSYTF | TGTGCCAGCAGCTTGGAGGGGACAGCCCCTAGGAGCTACACCTTC
TRBJ2-2 | TRBD2 | . | TRBV4-1 | 16 | CASSAPERGNTGELFF | TGCGCCAGCAGCGCCCCGGAGCGGGGGAACACCGGGGAGCTGTTTTTT
TRBJ1-2 | . | . | TRBV2 | 12 | CASSERGTPNTF | TGTGCCAGCAGTGAAAGGGGGACCCCCAACACCTTC
TRBJ2-2 | TRBD1 | once | TRBV28 | 14 | CASRPGQGGGELFF | TGTGCCAGCAGACCCGGACAGGGAGGCGGGGAGCTGTTTTTT
TRBJ2-7 | TRBD1 | once | TRBV29-1 | 12 | CSVVTGGDEQYF | TGCAGCGTCGTGACAGGGGGGGACGAGCAGTACTTC
TRBJ2-5 | . | . | TRBV12-3/TRBV12-4 | 13 | CASRGGWQETQYF | TGTGCCAGCAGGGGGGGTTGGCAAGAGACCCAGTACTTC
TRBJ2-2 | . | . | TRBV19 | 14 | CASTAARNTGELFF | TGTGCCAGTACCGCGGCCAGGAACACCGGGGAGCTGTTTTTT
TRBJ2-5 | . | . | TRBV25-1 | 14 | CASSGGGPAGGQYF | TGTGCCAGCAGTGGGGGGGGGCCCGCAGGCGGCCAGTACTTC
TRBJ1-5 | . | . | TRBV9 | 18 | CASSEEGRSGAQRQPQHF | TGTGCCAGCAGCGAGGAGGGGCGGTCGGGCGCCCAGCGTCAGCCCCAGCATTTT
TRBJ1-6 | TRBD1 | . | TRBV28 | 14 | CASRTGGLNSPLHF | TGTGCCAGCAGGACAGGGGGCCTTAATTCACCCCTCCACTTT
TRBJ1-1 | . | . | TRBV21-1 | 16 | CASSSTGGQVNTEAFF | TGTGCCAGCAGCAGTACAGGGGGCCAAGTGAACACTGAAGCTTTCTTT
TRBJ1-3 | . | . | TRBV6-1 | 16 | CASSEVRGFSGNTIYF | TGTGCCAGCAGTGAAGTGCGGGGGTTCTCTGGAAACACCATATATTTT
TRBJ2-5 | TRBD2 | . | TRBV4-3 | 14 | CASSQDLGRETQYF | TGCGCCAGCAGCCAAGATCTCGGGAGGGAGACCCAGTACTTC
TRBJ1-5 | TRBD1 | few | TRBV6-5 | 14 | CASRKGQGNQPQHF | TGTGCCAGCAGAAAGGGACAGGGCAATCAGCCCCAGCATTTT
TRBJ1-2 | TRBD1 | . | TRBV28 | 14 | CASSLEFRGSGYTF | TGTGCCAGCAGTTTAGAGTTCAGGGGGTCTGGCTACACCTTC
TRBJ2-1 | . | . | TRBV5-8 | 16 | CASSLGQMSSYNEQFF | TGTGCCAGCAGCTTGGGACAAATGAGCTCCTACAATGAGCAGTTCTTC
TRBJ1-1 | TRBD1 | once | TRBV7-9 | 15 | CASTSLGTGDTEAFF | TGTGCCAGCACCTCCCTAGGGACAGGGGACACTGAAGCTTTCTTT
TRBJ2-3 | TRBD1 | . | TRBV7-9 | 14 | CASSRDRGTDTQYF | TGTGCCAGCAGCCGTGACAGGGGAACAGATACGCAGTATTTT
TRBJ2-3 | . | . | TRBV19 | 15 | CASSWGQGDTDTQYF | TGTGCCAGTAGCTGGGGGCAGGGAGACACAGATACGCAGTATTTT
TRBJ2-7 | . | . | TRBV9 | 14 | CASSVGSGIYEQYF | TGTGCCAGCAGCGTAGGGTCAGGGATCTACGAGCAGTACTTC
TRBJ2-4 | TRBD1 | . | TRBV7-2 | 16 | CASSPPGGMAKNIQYF | TGTGCCAGCAGCCCACCAGGGGGTATGGCCAAAAACATTCAGTACTTC
TRBJ1-2 | . | . | TRBV15 | 15 | CATSRAGQIGYGYTF | TGTGCCACCAGCAGGGCTGGACAGATCGGGTATGGCTACACCTTC
TRBJ2-1 | TRBD1 | . | TRBV15 | 19 | CATSRDQGRGQGGVDEQFF | TGTGCCACCAGCAGAGATCAAGGCCGAGGACAGGGGGGTGTGGATGAGCAGTTCTTC
TRBJ2-1 | . | many | TRBV9 | 15 | CASSVAGLPYNEQFF | TGTGCCAGCAGCGTAGCAGGACTACCCTACAATGAGCAGTTCTTC
TRBJ1-4 | . | . | TRBV7-3 | 14 | CASSLDRANEKLFF | TGTGCCAGCAGCTTAGACCGGGCTAATGAAAAACTGTTTTTT
TRBJ1-1 | TRBD1 | . | TRBV7-2 | 16 | CASSSRQGRGDTEAFF | TGTGCCAGCAGCTCTAGACAGGGGAGAGGGGACACTGAAGCTTTCTTT
TRBJ2-1 | . | . | TRBV11-2 | 14 | CASSPRTAYNEQFF | TGTGCCAGCAGCCCCAGGACAGCCTACAATGAGCAGTTCTTC
TRBJ2-7 | . | . | TRBV3-1/TRBV3-2 | 14 | CASSQDIGTYEQYF | TGTGCCAGCAGCCAAGATATCGGGACCTACGAGCAGTACTTC
TRBJ2-1 | TRBD2 | . | TRBV7-2 | 16 | CASSLAGGGLGNEQFF | TGTGCCAGCAGCTTAGCGGGGGGAGGGCTTGGGAATGAGCAGTTCTTC
TRBJ2-2 | . | . | TRBV14 | 13 | CASSQELTGELFF | TGTGCCAGCAGCCAAGAGTTAACCGGGGAGCTGTTTTTT
TRBJ2-5 | . | . | TRBV10-3 | 17 | CAISESVWGESQETQYF | TGTGCCATCAGTGAGTCCGTTTGGGGGGAAAGCCAAGAGACCCAGTACTTC
TRBJ2-3 | TRBD1 | . | TRBV29-1 | 13 | CSVVGTGMDTQYF | TGCAGCGTAGTAGGGACAGGGATGGATACGCAGTATTTT
TRBJ1-4 | TRBD1 | few | TRBV7-9 | 14 | CASSPGQGTEKLFF | TGTGCCAGCAGCCCGGGACAGGGCACGGAAAAACTGTTTTTT
TRBJ1-4 | . | . | TRBV7-6 | 16 | CASSPAYGVTNEKLFF | TGTGCCAGCAGCCCAGCCTACGGGGTTACTAATGAAAAACTGTTTTTT
TRBJ1-1 | . | . | TRBV20-1 | 13 | CSASSAINTEAFF | TGCAGTGCTAGTAGCGCTATTAACACTGAAGCTTTCTTT
TRBJ2-7 | . | . | TRBV19 | 13 | CASRGQGLYEQYF | TGTGCCAGTAGGGGGCAGGGTCTTTACGAGCAGTACTTC
TRBJ2-3 | TRBD1 | . | TRBV20-1 | 11 | CSAHRTGPQYF | TGCAGTGCTCATAGGACAGGGCCGCAGTATTTT
TRBJ1-2 | . | . | TRBV19 | 11 | CASSNRDGYTF | TGTGCCAGTAGTAACAGGGATGGCTACACCTTC
TRBJ1-1 | . | . | TRBV29-1 | 12 | CSVCFMNTEAFF | TGCAGCGTTTGTTTCATGAACACTGAAGCTTTCTTT
TRBJ1-1 | . | . | TRBV6-6 | 14 | CASTTPGVGTEAFF | TGTGCCAGCACCACCCCAGGGGTGGGCACTGAAGCTTTCTTT
TRBJ1-2 | . | . | TRBV15 | 15 | CATSSWDTRDYGYTF | TGTGCCACCAGCAGTTGGGACACCCGGGATTATGGCTACACCTTC
TRBJ2-4 | . | . | TRBV5-1 | 18 | CASSLRQGLDLAKNIQYF | TGCGCCAGCAGCTTGCGACAGGGACTCGACCTAGCCAAAAACATTCAGTACTTC
TRBJ2-1 | TRBD2 | . | TRBV7-3 | 16 | CASSLTGLAGGGEQFF | TGTGCCAGCAGCTTAACGGGTCTAGCGGGGGGCGGTGAGCAGTTCTTC
TRBJ2-5 | TRBD2 | few | TRBV12-5 | 17 | CASGLRLAGGYQETQYF | TGTGCTAGTGGTTTGCGACTAGCGGGGGGTTACCAAGAGACCCAGTACTTC
TRBJ2-5 | TRBD2 | . | TRBV5-4 | 18 | CASSPVGRGVRGQETQYF | TGTGCCAGCAGCCCTGTCGGGAGGGGGGTGAGGGGCCAAGAGACCCAGTACTTC